These T cell receptor beta chains were read from a single sample in a study of blood T cell repertoires in COVID-19. TCRdb's copy holds only in-frame clones and misses some; the assay was immunoSEQ multiplex PCR. The sample contains about 160,000 clones, roughly 80% of which appear only once. Sequencing was performed on peripheral blood. The receptors were sampled from a man between 60 and 75 years old with acute or convalescent COVID-19. Each CDR3 is given with its conserved first and last residue. The D gene is left open where the match is weak. Size values are once, few and many counts, or a class for expanded clones, and some rows have none.

>TRBJ1-5|.|TRBV2|.
TGTGCCAGCCGTTCGGGATCGGGCAATCAGCCCCAGCATTTT
CASRSGSGNQPQHF
>TRBJ1-2|.|TRBV5-4|TRBD1
TGTGCCAGCAGCTGGGGACAGGACAATAATGGCTACACCTTC
CASSWGQDNNGYTF
>TRBJ1-2|.|TRBV5-1|TRBD1
TGCGCCAGCAGCTTCGGGACAGGGTCTTACACCTTC
CASSFGTGSYTF
>TRBJ2-3|.|TRBV10-2|.
TGCGCCAGCAGTGAGTCCAGACAGGTCAGCACAGATACGCAGTATTTT
CASSESRQVSTDTQYF
>TRBJ2-7|.|TRBV10-1|.
TGCGCCAGCAGCACGACAGATTTGAGCTACGAGCAGTACTTC
CASSTTDLSYEQYF
>TRBJ1-3|few|TRBV7-2|TRBD1
TGTGCCAGCAGCTCACAGGGGGCGCCTGGAAACACCATATATTTT
CASSSQGAPGNTIYF
>TRBJ1-5|.|TRBV6-1|.
TGTGCCAGCAGTGAGTTTGAGAAGCCCCAGCATTTT
CASSEFEKPQHF
>TRBJ2-2|.|TRBV28|TRBD1
TGTGCCAGCAGCCGAAGGCCCGGGACAGCAGGGACCGGGGAGCTGTTTTTT
CASSRRPGTAGTGELFF
>TRBJ1-2|few|TRBV6-1|.
TGTGCCAGCAGTGCCAGCTCTAGGGGTCCGAGCTACTATGGCTACACCTTC
CASSASSRGPSYYGYTF
>TRBJ1-2|.|TRBV5-1|TRBD1
TGCGCCAGCAGCGGCATGGGTGAACAGGGGTCCTACACCTTC
CASSGMGEQGSYTF